This T cell receptor (beta chain) was found in a study of a mutant IDH1 vaccine in newly diagnosed glioma. Overall study: Following radiotherapy alone, or alongside temozolomide cycles, vaccination was started after an interval of 4-6 weeks. Previous treatment comprised radiotherapy, temozolomide, or both, mostly both. Treated patients, averaging around 40 years, were roughly 62% male and approximately 38% female. The study's findings and limits: Any relationship between pseudoprogression and changes in top peripheral T cell clonotypes seemed absent.

Indicated time point: week 35, safety follow-up. A single vaccine dose contained 300 ug of mutant IDH1 20-mer peptide, and topical imiquimod was used with it. TCRdb's copy holds only in-frame clones and misses some; the assay was immunoSEQ multiplex PCR. The table lists tens of thousands of clones, about 87% of them singletons. Turning to this clone: The antigen remains unidentified.

The sequenced sample was PBMCs, obtained from a glioma patient whose treatment included an IDH1 peptide vaccine. This receptor was taken from a man younger than 45 with glioma.

In DNA, the CDR3 is TGTGCCAGCAGTTCGGTCCTCGATGGCTACACCTTC. Its protein is CASSSVLDGYTF. The chain recombines TRBV6-5 with TRBJ1-2; D is uncertain. The CDR3 is 12 residues long. The V and J ends lost 4 bases and 6 bases respectively, with 9 bases between them. Germline lookup yields CDR1 MNHEY and CDR2 SVGAGI.